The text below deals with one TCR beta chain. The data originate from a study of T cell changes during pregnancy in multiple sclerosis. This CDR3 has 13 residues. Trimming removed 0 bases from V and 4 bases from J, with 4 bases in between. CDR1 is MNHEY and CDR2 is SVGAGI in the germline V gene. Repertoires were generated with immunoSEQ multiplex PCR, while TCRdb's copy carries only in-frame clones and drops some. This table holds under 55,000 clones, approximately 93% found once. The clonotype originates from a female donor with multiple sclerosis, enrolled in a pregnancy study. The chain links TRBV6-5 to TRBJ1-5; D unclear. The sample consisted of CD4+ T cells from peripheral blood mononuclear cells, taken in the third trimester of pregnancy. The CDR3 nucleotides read TGTGCCAGCAGTTACTCACAGAATCAGCCCCAGCATTTT. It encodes CASSYSQNQPQHF.